The clone carrying this T cell receptor beta chain was seen many times. Its target is not known. CDR3 size: 15 residues. The junction had 9 bases not matched to a gene; V was cut back by 4 bases and J by 5 bases. Germline CDR1 and CDR2: MDHEN and SYDVKM. TCRdb processed the reads anew with MiXCR; each CDR3 protein has one entry. This sample yields 250,000 to 300,000 distinct CDR3 sequences, of which roughly 9.1% are seen a single time; about 15% belongs to the top ten. The data are from a study of T cell repertoires in cytomegalovirus infection. As for the study in general: Carrying CMV and the relevant HLA type showed in public TCR beta signatures. The study's findings and limits: Cumulative frequency of public TCR beta families picked out carriers of CMV plus the relevant HLA. Clonotype analysis showed dominance of the ex vivo response by HLA-C-restricted CMV-specific TCR beta clonotypes.

J is TRBJ2-5 and V is TRBV28; 8 bases agree with TRBD1. Sequenced: PBMCs. This clonotype was sampled from a human donor in good health (CMV status not recorded). Some clones in this sample may be carry-over from other donors' samples. The CDR3 DNA reads TGTGCCAGCAGTTCGCCGAGGACAGGGTTTGAGACCCAGTACTTC. Translation gives CASSSPRTGFETQYF.